What follows describes a single T cell receptor (beta chain). Its specificity is unknown. The identical CDR3 is also encoded by other nucleotide sequences in the sample. The data were obtained in a study of shared clonotypes between healthy human individuals. The study's findings and limits: Sorted-subset sequencing was shown by rarefaction to be incomplete despite large depth. Shared clonotypes: 4.5% to 5% naive CD4, under 4% naive CD8, around 2.4% memory CD4, approximately 0.4% memory CD8. Unshared clonotypes carried lower generation probabilities than those common to all four donors.

With V trimmed by 6 bases and J by 4 bases, 5 bases remained unmatched. This CDR3 is built from 15 residues. Per germline, CDR1 MDHEN and CDR2 SYDVKM. The authors divided CD4+ cells into CD45RA+ naive and CD45RA-negative memory subsets. Produced via immunoSEQ multiplex PCR; TCRdb's table is partial and in-frame only. The sample carries 2 million to 2.5 million clones, more than 80% recorded once. The clonotype comes from a man aged 18 to 30 in good health. Some clones in this sample may be carry-over from other donors' samples. The chain uses TRBV28 and TRBJ2-6; TRBD1 agrees at 8 bases. The source material was naive CD4+ T cells from PBMCs. Subset given: CD45RA+ positively selected. The CDR3 region has the DNA TGTGCCAGCAGATCAGGGGGCTCCGGGGCCAACGTCCTGACTTTC. Its translation is CASRSGGSGANVLTF.